Below, 4 T cell receptor beta chains from the same sample are listed, as sequenced in a study of OX40 agonist ivuxolimab in advanced cancers. Data came from immunoSEQ multiplex PCR; TCRdb stores just in-frame clones and leaves some out. The table records 77,000 or so clones, 94% of them present only once. The sample consisted of CD4+ or CD8+ T cells sorted from blood, taken in a trial of the OX40 agonist ivuxolimab. These receptors came from an adult with an advanced solid tumor such as melanoma, head and neck, liver or kidney cancer.

This chain joins TRBV6-1 and TRBJ1-3; possible D gene TRBD1, 5 bases. The CDR3 covers 15 residues. Germline-derived CDR1 and CDR2 are MNHNS and SASEGT. Between the trimmed V and J ends, which lost 7 bases and 4 bases, there was a span of 17 bases. The CDR3 bases are TGTGCCAGCACCCCCGTCCAGGGATTCGGAAACACCATATATTTT. As protein: CASTPVQGFGNTIYF.

The rearrangement uses TRBV7-9 and TRBJ1-2; D may be TRBD1 (6 bases). The germline gives CDR1 SEHNR, CDR2 FQNEAQ (reference sequence). The CDR3 spans 17 residues. Trimming shortened V by 5 bases and J by 4 bases, and 23 bases separated the two germline ends. CDR3 protein: CASSPPRVEEGGYGYTF. The CDR3 coding sequence is TGTGCCAGCAGCCCACCCCGGGTCGAGGAGGGGGGCTATGGCTACACCTTC.

This chain uses TRBV9 with TRBJ2-3, with TRBD2 matching 14 bases. Trimming took 4 bases from V and 4 from J; bases not matched to a gene: 2. The germline gives CDR1 SGDLS, CDR2 YYNGEE. The CDR3 loop spans 15 amino acids. CDR3: CASSLTSGGADTQYF. The CDR3, as DNA: TGTGCCAGCAGCCTGACTAGCGGGGGGGCAGATACGCAGTATTTT.

The chain is built from TRBV4-3 and TRBJ2-2, with D tentatively TRBD2 (5 bases). Trimming pared 0 bases from V and 3 bases from J, leaving 17 bases between. This CDR3 has 18 amino acids. Germline assignment: CDR1 LGHNA and CDR2 YSLEER. CDR3 residues: CASSQDRVEAMYTGELFF. The CDR3 DNA sequence: TGCGCCAGCAGCCAAGATAGAGTGGAGGCGATGTACACCGGGGAGCTGTTTTTT.